This T cell receptor beta chain derives from a study of low-dose radiotherapy and immunotherapy resistance in tumors. As for the study in general: Patients were given intravenous nivolumab 240 mg every two weeks plus ipilimumab 1 mg/kg every six weeks.

The length of the CDR3 is 14 residues. From germline, CDR1 is SGHKS and CDR2 YYEKEE (reference sequence). The time point was: before trial treatment. Administered to the donors were nivolumab, ipilimumab, aspirin, low-dose cyclophosphamide and low-dose radiotherapy. TRAV- and TRBV-specific primers, spanning alpha and beta chains, primed first-strand cDNA. Amplification, which lasted 20 to 25 PCR cycles, used a constant-region primer and V-primer adapter to amplify TCRs. TCRdb ran MiXCR on the reads and lists one entry per CDR3 protein. This sample has approximately 70,000 distinct CDR3 sequences; 30% to 40% occur once, and the top ten carry more than 9.5%.

This receptor was obtained from a female donor with ovarian cancer. This chain uses TRBV5-5 with TRBJ2-1; 8 bases line up with TRBD2. The J call may be incorrect, as the DNA end agrees better with TRBJ2-7. The sample was PBMCs, taken before treatment. This chain's CDR3 is CASSLVPSGPEQYF. The CDR3 DNA follows: TGTGCCAGCAGCTTGGTACCTAGCGGGCCTGAGCAGTACTTC.